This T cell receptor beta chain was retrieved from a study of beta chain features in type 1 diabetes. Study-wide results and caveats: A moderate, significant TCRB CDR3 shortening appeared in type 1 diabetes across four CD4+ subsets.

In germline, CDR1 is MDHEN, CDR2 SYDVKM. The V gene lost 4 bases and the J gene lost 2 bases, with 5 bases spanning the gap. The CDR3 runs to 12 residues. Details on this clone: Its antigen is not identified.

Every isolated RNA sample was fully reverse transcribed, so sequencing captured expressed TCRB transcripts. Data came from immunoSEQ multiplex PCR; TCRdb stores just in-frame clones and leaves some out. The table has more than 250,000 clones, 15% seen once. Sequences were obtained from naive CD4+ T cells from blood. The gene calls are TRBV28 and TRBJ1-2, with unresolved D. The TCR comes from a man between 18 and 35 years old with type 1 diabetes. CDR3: CASSWRNYGYTF. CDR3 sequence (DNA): TGTGCCAGCAGTTGGAGAAACTATGGCTACACCTTC.